Below are 8 T cell receptor beta chains sequenced from a single sample in a study of blood T cell repertoires in COVID-19 (dated by TCRdb to about 2020). The library was produced with the immunoSEQ multiplex PCR assay. Drawn from immuneACCESS, this table holds only the in-frame rearrangements with V and J called that TCRdb kept. Clones are partly lost; checked studies trace under half to an unresolved V gene and leave the rest unexplained. The sample table lists around 290,000 clones, roughly 90% of them with a count of one. The biggest ten clones account for about 4.6% of the sample. The sequenced material came from peripheral blood. The source is a man aged 35 to 55 with acute or convalescent COVID-19.

This chain connects TRBV24-1 to TRBJ2-2; D possibly corresponds to TRBD1 (6 bases). CDR3 length: 15 residues. V shed 3 bases and J shed 4 bases, with 11 bases lying between them. Germline V gives CDR1 KGHDR, CDR2 SFDVKD. For the CDR3, the DNA is TGTGCCACCAGTGATGTGACACAGGGCACCGGGGAGCTGTTTTTT. Encoded protein: CATSDVTQGTGELFF.

The rearrangement links TRBV30 to TRBJ1-3; unclear D gene. CDR1 is GTSNPN, CDR2 SVGIG, per germline (reference sequence). V was trimmed by 2 bases and J by 0 bases, leaving 8 bases between them. This CDR3 is built from 14 residues. The CDR3 loop reads CAWSFGSSGNTIYF. The CDR3 DNA reads as TGTGCCTGGAGTTTTGGGAGCTCTGGAAACACCATATATTTT.

The chain has TRBV6-5 and TRBJ2-3; 8 bases agree with TRBD2. V lost 4 bases to trimming and J lost 10 bases; unmatched junction nucleotides: 16. The CDR3 is 16 residues long. The germline CDR1 and CDR2 sequences are MNHEY and SVGAGI. The CDR3 is CASSLGTRPAGAAQYF. The CDR3 DNA is TGTGCCAGCAGTTTAGGGACTAGACCGGCTGGGGCTGCGCAGTATTTT.

The genes are TRBV7-8 and TRBJ1-3; D uncertain. The CDR3 extends over 14 amino acids. Germline V gene lookup returns CDR1 SGHVS and CDR2 FQNEAQ. V lost 4 bases and J 3 bases, leaving 10 bases between the germline ends. The DNA of the CDR3 is TGTGCCAGCAGCTCCCCTTCGGTTGGAAACACCATATATTTT. Translated: CASSSPSVGNTIYF.

The DNA for the CDR3 is TGTGCCAGCAGCTTCGCAGGGGAAATCCGTGAAGCTTTCTTT. Its translation: CASSFAGEIREAFF. The V gene is TRBV5-4, the J gene TRBJ1-1, with D maybe TRBD1 (6 bases). The CDR3 length is 14 residues. The germline CDR1 and CDR2 sequences are SGHNT and YYREEE (reference sequence). V was cut by 2 bases and J by 7 bases, with 15 bases left in between.

The chain is built from TRBV27 and TRBJ1-4; the D gene is possibly TRBD1 (5 bases). The V end lost 8 bases, the J end lost 5 bases, and 15 bases lay between the germline ends. Per germline, CDR1 MNHEY and CDR2 SMNVEV (reference sequence). The CDR3 is made up of 14 amino acids. CDR3 sequence (DNA): TGTGCCAGCGCCCCACTCTGGACAAATGAAAAACTGTTTTTT. Its translation: CASAPLWTNEKLFF.

This sequence joins TRBV3-1 (or the pseudogene TRBV3-2) and TRBJ2-1; D gene unclear. This CDR3 is 16 amino acids long. V lost 0 bases, J lost 0 bases, and 9 bases lay in between. Per germline, CDR1 LGHDT and CDR2 YNNKEL (reference sequence). CDR3 sequence: CASSQDRVPSYNEQFF. CDR3 bases: TGTGCCAGCAGCCAAGATCGAGTTCCCTCCTACAATGAGCAGTTCTTC.

J is TRBJ1-6 and V is TRBV30; possible D gene TRBD1, 6 bases. Deletions cut 3 bases from V and 7 bases from J, with 10 bases between. Per the germline V gene, CDR1 is GTSNPN and CDR2 is SVGIG (reference sequence). The CDR3 is made up of 13 amino acids. CDR3 protein: CAWRSQGNSPLHF. In DNA, the CDR3 is TGTGCCTGGAGATCGCAGGGGAATTCACCCCTCCACTTT.